This T cell receptor beta chain derives from a study of chemoradiotherapy in HPV16-positive cancers. Study in general: A couple of HPV16-positive patients' cells yielded candidate HPV-specific clones and common motifs. The study's findings and limits: Candidate HPV-specific clones and E7-related TCR motifs grew in tumor during treatment. Better recurrence-free survival went with HPV-responsive T-cell expansion in HPV16-positive patients.

Of note for this clone: Its antigen is not known.

Samples were taken several times over chemoradiotherapy. TCRdb keeps only in-frame clones here, not all; method: immunoSEQ multiplex PCR. The sample lists 20,000 to 25,000 clones; around 78% were seen once. This sample was taken from a patient who underwent chemoradiotherapy. The origin of this receptor is a human donor with HPV-associated anogenital cancer.

CDR3 DNA sequence: TGTGCCAGCAGTTACTCTGGGTACACTGAAGCTTTCTTT. This translates into CASSYSGYTEAFF. This chain uses TRBV6-5 with TRBJ1-1, with D unresolved. CDR3 length: 13 amino acids. Germline V gene data show CDR1 as MNHEY and CDR2 as SVGAGI. Trimming left V 0 bases short and J 3 bases short, with 5 bases between.